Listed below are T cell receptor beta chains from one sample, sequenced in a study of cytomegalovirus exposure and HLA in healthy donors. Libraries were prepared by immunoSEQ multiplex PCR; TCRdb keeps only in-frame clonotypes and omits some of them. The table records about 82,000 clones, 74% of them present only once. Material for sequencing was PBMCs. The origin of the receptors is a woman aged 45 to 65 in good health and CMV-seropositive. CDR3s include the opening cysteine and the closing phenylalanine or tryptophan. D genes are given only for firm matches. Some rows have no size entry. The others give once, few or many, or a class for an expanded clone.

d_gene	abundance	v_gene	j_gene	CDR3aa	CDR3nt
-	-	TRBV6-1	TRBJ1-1	CASSEIASMNTEAFF	TGTGCCAGCAGTGAAATAGCGTCTATGAACACTGAAGCTTTCTTT
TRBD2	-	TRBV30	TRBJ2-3	CAWSVPGPGLADLTDTQYF	TGTGCCTGGAGTGTACCGGGACCGGGACTAGCGGACCTCACAGATACGCAGTATTTT
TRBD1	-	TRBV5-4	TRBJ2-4	CASSPQGEKGNIQYF	TGTGCCAGCAGCCCCCAGGGGGAAAAGGGAAACATTCAGTACTTC
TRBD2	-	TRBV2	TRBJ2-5	CASRGLAGDTRSETQYF	TGTGCCAGCAGGGGACTAGCGGGAGACACCAGGTCAGAGACCCAGTACTTC
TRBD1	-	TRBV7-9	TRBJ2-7	CASSPGGASYEQYF	TGTGCCAGCAGCCCAGGGGGCGCCTCCTACGAGCAGTACTTC
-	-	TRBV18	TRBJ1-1	CASGPRMNTEAFF	TGTGCCAGCGGCCCGCGGATGAACACTGAAGCTTTCTTT
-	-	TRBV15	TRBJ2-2	CATSDRLNTGELFF	TGTGCCACCAGCGACAGATTGAACACCGGGGAGCTGTTTTTT
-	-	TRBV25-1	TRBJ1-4	CASSDVREATNEKLFF	TGTGCCAGCAGTGATGTCAGGGAGGCAACTAATGAAAAACTGTTTTTT
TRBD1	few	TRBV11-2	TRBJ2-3	CASSLRGGWTDTQYF	TGTGCCAGCAGCTTAAGAGGGGGCTGGACAGATACGCAGTATTTT
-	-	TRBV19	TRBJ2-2	CASSPYTGELFF	TGTGCCAGTAGTCCATACACCGGGGAGCTGTTTTTT
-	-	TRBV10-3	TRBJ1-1	CAISPQGGGTTEAFF	TGTGCCATCAGCCCACAGGGAGGGGGGACCACTGAAGCTTTCTTT
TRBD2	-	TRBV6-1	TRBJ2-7	CASRGGASGSYEQYF	TGTGCCAGCAGGGGGGGCGCTAGCGGGAGTTACGAGCAGTACTTC
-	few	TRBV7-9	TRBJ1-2	CASSHGMGASNYGYTF	TGTGCCAGCAGCCACGGGATGGGGGCCTCTAACTATGGCTACACCTTC
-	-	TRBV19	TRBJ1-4	CASSMFGLRGTTNEKLFF	TGTGCCAGTAGTATGTTTGGCCTCCGAGGAACAACTAATGAAAAACTGTTTTTT
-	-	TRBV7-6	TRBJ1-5	CASSLGSLNQPQHF	TGTGCCAGCAGCTTAGGTTCCCTCAATCAGCCCCAGCATTTT
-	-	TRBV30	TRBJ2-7	CAWSRGTYEQYF	TGTGCCTGGAGTCGAGGGACCTACGAGCAGTACTTC
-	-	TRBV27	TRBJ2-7	CASSVLANYEQYF	TGTGCCAGCTCGGTTCTAGCGAACTACGAGCAGTACTTC
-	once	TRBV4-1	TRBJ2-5	CASSQDRGTQYF	TGCGCCAGCAGCCAAGATAGAGGGACCCAGTACTTC
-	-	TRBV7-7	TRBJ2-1	CASSLGSRDEQFF	TGTGCTAGCAGCTTAGGGTCCCGGGATGAGCAGTTCTTC
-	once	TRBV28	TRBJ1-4	CATTWAATNEKLFF	TGTGCCACCACTTGGGCAGCTACTAATGAAAAACTGTTTTTT
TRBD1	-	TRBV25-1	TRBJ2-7	CASSFSGDRAYEQYF	TGTGCCAGCAGTTTCTCTGGGGACAGAGCCTACGAGCAGTACTTC
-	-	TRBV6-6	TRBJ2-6	CASSPTVSGANVLTF	TGTGCCAGCAGTCCTACGGTCTCTGGGGCCAACGTCCTGACTTTC
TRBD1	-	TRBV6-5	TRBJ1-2	CASSQDRRGYGYTF	TGTGCCAGCAGTCAGGACAGGAGGGGTTATGGCTACACCTTC
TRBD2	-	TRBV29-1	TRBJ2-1	CSTSPSGRYNEQFF	TGCAGCACGTCTCCTAGCGGGAGGTACAATGAGCAGTTCTTC
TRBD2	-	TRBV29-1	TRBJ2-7	CSVVSSGRTYEQYF	TGCAGCGTTGTATCCAGCGGGAGAACCTACGAGCAGTACTTC
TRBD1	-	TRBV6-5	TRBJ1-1	CASTQGVNTEAFF	TGTGCCAGCACCCAGGGGGTGAACACTGAAGCTTTCTTT
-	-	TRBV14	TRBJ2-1	CASSLRLVLHEQFF	TGTGCCAGCAGCCTACGACTAGTATTGCATGAGCAGTTCTTC
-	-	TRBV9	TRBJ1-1	CASSVEGRDTEAFF	TGTGCCAGCAGCGTAGAGGGCAGGGACACTGAAGCTTTCTTT
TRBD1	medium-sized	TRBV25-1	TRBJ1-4	CASSEPGQVNEKLFF	TGTGCCAGCAGTGAACCGGGACAGGTTAATGAAAAACTGTTTTTT
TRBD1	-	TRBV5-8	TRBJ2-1	CAANSGTGLDEQFF	TGTGCCGCAAATTCCGGGACAGGGCTCGATGAGCAGTTCTTC
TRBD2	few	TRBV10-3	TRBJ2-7	CAITAGLAGDEQYF	TGTGCCATCACCGCCGGACTAGCGGGAGACGAGCAGTACTTC
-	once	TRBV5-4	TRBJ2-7	CASSLQGTPYEQYF	TGTGCCAGCAGCTTGCAGGGGACCCCCTACGAGCAGTACTTC
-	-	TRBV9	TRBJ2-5	CASSVGGEETQYF	TGTGCCAGCAGCGTAGGTGGGGAGGAGACCCAGTACTTC
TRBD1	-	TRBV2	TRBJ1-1	CASSWDRGTEAFF	TGTGCCAGCAGTTGGGACAGGGGCACTGAAGCTTTCTTT
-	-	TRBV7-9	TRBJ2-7	CASSGRTSKGQYF	TGTGCCAGCAGCGGAAGGACTTCAAAAGGGCAGTACTTC
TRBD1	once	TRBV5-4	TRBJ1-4	CASSKGGFNEKLFF	TGTGCCAGCAGCAAAGGGGGCTTTAATGAAAAACTGTTTTTT
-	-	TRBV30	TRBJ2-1	CASNSRINEQFF	TGTGCCTCCAACTCGAGAATCAATGAGCAGTTCTTC
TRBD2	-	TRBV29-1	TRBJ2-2	CSATGTSGRELFF	TGCAGCGCAACCGGGACTAGCGGGCGGGAGCTGTTTTTT
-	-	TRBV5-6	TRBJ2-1	CASSLMPQSLNEQFF	TGTGCCAGCAGCTTGATGCCACAATCTTTGAATGAGCAGTTCTTC
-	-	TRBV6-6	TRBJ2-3	CASSRDSNTQYF	TGTGCCAGCAGCCGGGACTCGAATACGCAGTATTTT
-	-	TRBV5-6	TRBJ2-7	CASSFPQGTYEQYF	TGTGCCAGCAGCTTCCCACAGGGCACCTACGAGCAGTACTTC
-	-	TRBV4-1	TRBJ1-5	CASSPLQYQPQHF	TGCGCCAGCAGCCCCCTTCAGTACCAGCCCCAGCATTTT
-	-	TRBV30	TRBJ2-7	CAWGSRGYEQYF	TGTGCCTGGGGGTCCCGAGGGTACGAGCAGTACTTC
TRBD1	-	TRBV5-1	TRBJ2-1	CASSLGTGASNEQFF	TGCGCCAGCAGCCTCGGGACAGGGGCCTCCAATGAGCAGTTCTTC
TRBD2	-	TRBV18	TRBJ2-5	CASSEGIAGRETQYF	TGTGCCAGCTCAGAAGGGATAGCGGGTAGAGAGACCCAGTACTTC
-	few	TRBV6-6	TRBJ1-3	CASSTGSGNTIYF	TGTGCCAGCAGTACAGGGTCCGGAAACACCATATATTTT
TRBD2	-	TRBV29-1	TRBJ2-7	CSVRILAGDYEQYF	TGCAGCGTTAGGATCCTAGCGGGAGATTACGAGCAGTACTTC
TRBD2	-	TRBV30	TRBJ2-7	CAWTVAGGSYEQYF	TGTGCCTGGACCGTGGCGGGAGGAAGCTACGAGCAGTACTTC
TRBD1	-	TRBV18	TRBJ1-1	CASSPTGATEAFF	TGTGCCAGCTCACCTACAGGGGCCACTGAAGCTTTCTTT